The entry that follows covers one TCR beta chain sequence. No antigen is known for it. This sample is part of a study of PD-1 blockade in classical Hodgkin lymphoma. General study points: Why the repertoires differ is still unclear, perhaps disease activity or prior therapy. Compared with baseline, CD4+ but not CD8+ TCR diversity had risen significantly by C4D1. The authors excluded patients who started nivolumab under 1 year after ASCT. Reports described newly diagnosed patients as having lower baseline TCR diversity than healthy donors.

Libraries were prepared by immunoSEQ multiplex PCR; TCRdb keeps only in-frame clonotypes and omits some of them. This sample carries about 150,000 clones, 78% of them seen once, and the ten largest clones take about 9.3%. In every patient, relapse followed autologous stem cell transplantation, while exposure to brentuximab vedotin differed. Germline V gene lookup returns CDR1 KGHSH and CDR2 LQKENI. Deletions cut 1 base from V and 0 bases from J, with 6 bases between. The CDR3 extends over 14 amino acids. The starting material was peripheral blood mononuclear cells (PBMCs), obtained before the second cycle of nivolumab. V usage is TRBV18 and J usage is TRBJ1-1; no clear D gene. This clonotype was obtained from a human donor with classical Hodgkin lymphoma. In DNA form, the CDR3 reads TGTGCCAGCTCACCACTGGTACTGAACACTGAAGCTTTCTTT. Protein: CASSPLVLNTEAFF.